This is a list of T cell receptor beta chains from one sample in a study of cytomegalovirus exposure and HLA in healthy donors. Assay used: immunoSEQ multiplex PCR; TCRdb lists only in-frame clones, some missing. The repertoire holds 250,000 to 300,000 clones, with just over 85% as singletons. The sample comprised PBMCs. The receptors were gathered from a woman aged 18-29 years in good health and CMV-seronegative. Each CDR3 is given without its conserved first and last residue. The order of the fields is J gene, V gene, CDR3 length, CDR3 protein.

TRBJ2-5,TRBV7-2,11,ASSPRQAGTQY
TRBJ2-7,TRBV6-1,13,ASRSNRDRGHEQY
TRBJ2-1,TRBV27,14,ASRGPVAGAYNEQF
TRBJ1-2,TRBV30,10,AWSRHRVGYT
TRBJ1-1,TRBV9,12,ASSGDSWNTEAF
TRBJ2-7,TRBV7-9,13,ASSLAQGDFYEQY
TRBJ1-2,TRBV11-1,11,ASSHRDTYGYT
TRBJ1-1,TRBV29-1,12,SVERRGLNTEAF
TRBJ2-7,TRBV5-1,13,ASSADSLNSYEQY
TRBJ2-3,TRBV7-2,11,ASSLALLDTQY
TRBJ1-2,TRBV21-1,14,ASSNGWQYPNYGYT
TRBJ2-7,TRBV10-3,13,AIRGSAGGSYEQY
TRBJ1-4,TRBV4-1,13,ASSQGGDRNEKLF
TRBJ1-5,TRBV6-5,13,ASSTTGSRNQPQH
TRBJ2-3,TRBV4-3,11,ASSQSSTDTQY
TRBJ2-7,TRBV6-5,9,ATGLAGEQY
TRBJ2-2,TRBV27,16,ASTTLDARTGGTGELF
TRBJ1-2,TRBV28,10,AGQAFNYGYT
TRBJ2-7,TRBV9,15,ASSVVEETSVFYEQY
TRBJ2-3,TRBV30,11,AWTSGLTDTQY
TRBJ2-2,TRBV11-3,10,ASRTTGGELF
TRBJ2-7,TRBV11-2,14,ASSPEGLAASYEQY
TRBJ1-6,TRBV30,11,AWSPGPNSPLH
TRBJ2-7,TRBV6-5,12,ASSAPGQGREQY
TRBJ2-7,TRBV9,12,ASSRGTGAYEQY
TRBJ2-1,TRBV14,12,ASSQDLVEREQF
TRBJ2-6,TRBV6-5,11,ASDSPGANVLT
TRBJ2-2,TRBV7-2,14,ASSFGPPIVAGELF
TRBJ2-7,TRBV5-1,11,ASRPDSSYEQY
TRBJ1-2,TRBV13,12,ATEGQGMRDGYT
TRBJ1-5,TRBV9,12,ASSVGTGGQPQH
TRBJ1-5,TRBV7-2,14,ASSLNRGLYDQPQH
TRBJ1-1,TRBV6-4,11,ASRASMNTEAF
TRBJ1-1,TRBV27,12,ASSPQATNTEAF
TRBJ2-7,TRBV6-6,12,ASSEPSGSYEQY
TRBJ2-3,TRBV5-1,17,ASSLALRAGGTSTDTQY
TRBJ1-1,TRBV25-1,13,ASSEYSRAWTEAF
TRBJ2-7,TRBV7-9,13,ASSGLQGVPYEQY
TRBJ1-2,TRBV7-2,10,ATEPGSYGYT
TRBJ1-1,TRBV4-1,11,ASSHPVRTEAF
TRBJ2-7,TRBV10-2,11,ASNGDRVYEQY